The 12 T cell receptor beta chains below come from one sample, sequenced in a study of sequential checkpoint blockade in melanoma. Sequencing was performed with immunoSEQ multiplex PCR; in TCRdb, only in-frame clones are kept and a portion is missing. The data contain roughly 3,800 clones, 45% to 75% of them singletons. Treatment defined: randomized to nivolumab then ipilimumab (arm A) or the reverse (arm B). Sequenced material: CD8+ T cells sorted from blood (inferred from file names), taken from a patient given nivolumab and ipilimumab in sequence. The origin of the receptors is a human donor with melanoma.

The gene calls are TRBV11-2 and TRBJ2-7; the match to TRBD2 covers 8 bases. CDR3 length: 17 residues. Germline CDR1 reads SGHAT; CDR2 reads FQNNGV. Trimming at V came to 4 bases and at J to 1 base, leaving 12 bases not matched to a gene. Here the CDR3 reads CASSSLREGFLSYEQYF. Here the CDR3 DNA reads TGTGCCAGCAGCTCCCTCCGGGAGGGGTTCCTATCCTACGAGCAGTACTTC.

By frequency in the sample, this clone is large. The gene calls are TRBV19 and TRBJ1-1, with D possibly TRBD1 on 6 matching bases. Trimming took off 5 bases at V and 4 bases at J, with 14 bases between the two ends. The CDR3 consists of 14 residues. CDR1 LNHDA and CDR2 SQIVND come from the germline V gene (reference sequence). CDR3: CASSQPQGSTEAFF. DNA for the CDR3: TGTGCCAGTAGTCAACCACAGGGATCCACTGAAGCTTTCTTT.

The gene calls are TRBV6-4 and TRBJ2-1, with 10 bases lining up with TRBD2. Trimming took 4 bases from V and 0 from J; bases not matched to a gene: 0. The CDR3 runs to 15 residues. The germline V gene has CDR1 MRHNA and CDR2 SNTAGT. The CDR3 DNA reads TGTGCCAGCAGTGGGACTAGCGGCTCCTACAATGAGCAGTTCTTC. It translates to CASSGTSGSYNEQFF.

This clone was seen more than once but under ten times. V gene TRBV27 combines with J gene TRBJ2-6; D is unresolved. The V and J ends lost 3 bases and 1 base respectively, with 4 bases between them. The CDR3 is 14 amino acids. The germline V gene encodes CDR1 MNHEY and CDR2 SMNVEV (reference sequence). In DNA, the CDR3 is TGTGCCAGCAGTTTTACTTCTGGGGCCAACGTCCTGACTTTC. Its protein is CASSFTSGANVLTF.

This sequence joins TRBV2 and TRBJ1-1; 9 bases agree with TRBD1. The J segment lost 0 bases and the V segment lost 4 bases, leaving 9 bases of the junction unmatched. Per the germline V gene, CDR1 is SNHLY and CDR2 is FYNNEI. This CDR3 has 17 residues. The CDR3 spells CASSGDRVVLMNTEAFF. CDR3 in DNA: TGTGCCAGCAGTGGGGACAGGGTGGTTTTAATGAACACTGAAGCTTTCTTT.

The rearrangement links TRBV27 to TRBJ1-2, with no clear D. This CDR3 contains 13 residues. Deletions cut 6 bases from V and 0 bases from J, with 8 bases between. Germline V gene data show CDR1 as MNHEY and CDR2 as SMNVEV (reference sequence). CDR3 in amino acids: CASRSVTNYGYTF. The CDR3 nucleotides read TGTGCCAGCAGGTCCGTTACTAACTATGGCTACACCTTC.

Notes on this clone: A far larger clone is only one base removed, so a read error is likely. The gene calls are TRBV13 and TRBJ1-2; 8 bases line up with TRBD1. J gave up 8 bases and V 3 bases, and 5 bases lay outside the gene matches. Germline lookup yields CDR1 PRHDT and CDR2 FYEKMQ (reference sequence). The CDR3 contains 13 residues. The CDR3 nucleotides are TGTGCCAGCAGCTTGGCAGGGGGCTGGGGCTACACCTTC. Its protein product is CASSLAGGWGYTF.

The chain's CDR3 is CAWRGQGGGTIYF. DNA for the CDR3: TGTGCCTGGAGAGGACAGGGCGGAGGAACCATATATTTT. This chain links TRBV30 with TRBJ1-3; 8 nucleotides align to TRBD1. Germline V gene sequence: CDR1 GTSNPN, CDR2 SVGIG (reference sequence). This CDR3 is built from 13 residues. Trimming cost V 3 bases and J 10 bases; bases outside gene matches: 8.

The V gene is TRBV6-4, the J gene TRBJ2-1, with TRBD2 as a possible D gene (7 bases). Trimming took 0 bases from V and 5 from J, leaving 11 bases between them. The CDR3 runs 15 residues. CDR1 MRHNA and CDR2 SNTAGT come from the germline V gene. The CDR3 is CASSDSTGGHNEQFF. CDR3 DNA: TGTGCCAGCAGTGACTCCACGGGGGGCCACAATGAGCAGTTCTTC.

The V and J genes are TRBV9 and TRBJ2-5; D gene ambiguous. CDR3 length: 14 amino acids. Per the germline V gene, CDR1 is SGDLS and CDR2 is YYNGEE. The germline V and J ends were trimmed by 0 bases and 5 bases, with 11 bases remaining between them. CDR3 in amino acids: CASSVEGGWETQYF. CDR3 nucleotide sequence: TGTGCCAGCAGCGTAGAAGGCGGATGGGAGACCCAGTACTTC.

CDR3 nucleotide sequence: TGTGCCAGCAGCTCTGAGGGACTGGGATTGAACATTCAGTACTTC. Protein: CASSSEGLGLNIQYF. The chain is built from TRBV7-9 and TRBJ2-4; a possible D gene is TRBD2 (6 bases). The CDR3 runs to 15 residues. V lost 4 bases and J lost 7, with 17 bases in between. In germline, CDR1 is SEHNR, CDR2 FQNEAQ (reference sequence).

The chain carries TRBV30 and TRBJ2-7, with 8 bases aligning to TRBD2. Germline CDR1 is GTSNPN and CDR2 is SVGIG (reference sequence). The CDR3 totals 14 residues. V lost 3 bases, J lost 4 bases, and 8 bases stayed unmatched. The CDR3 DNA reads as TGTGCCTGGAGCCTCCCTAGCGGGTGGTACGAGCAGTACTTC. Its translation: CAWSLPSGWYEQYF.